Here is one T cell receptor beta chain with its context. This sample is drawn from a study of blood T cell repertoires in COVID-19. About the study: COVID-19 samples from acute and convalescent phases originated in the United States, Italy and Spain. PBMCs, B-cell-depleted T cells, or T cells were the source of the cDNA or gDNA that made up the material.

V was pared by 3 bases and J by 3 bases, with 6 bases of the junction left unmatched. In germline, CDR1 is SGHRS, CDR2 YFSETQ. CDR3 size: 15 residues. Original processing methods: Reference gene primer amplification in the assay estimated nucleated cell counts. TCRdb's table, derived via immunoSEQ multiplex PCR, lists solely in-frame clones and lacks some. That table gives V, J and clone size, and the DNA gave D and trimming. The sample shows fewer than 300,000 clones, 75% to 90% of them seen only once. This TCR derives from a woman aged 70-85 years with active or convalescent COVID-19. Source material: peripheral blood. The chain employs TRBV5-1 and TRBJ1-2, with 9 bases fitting TRBD1. CDR3 DNA sequence: TGCGCCAGCAGCTCTCCGGACAGGGGAGACTATGGCTACACCTTC. It is translated as CASSSPDRGDYGYTF.